The 23 T cell receptor beta chains below come from one sample, sequenced in a study of CD8 T cells in ankylosing spondylitis. The study's findings and limits: The study identified a TCR beta motif of roughly eight highly homologous variants that appeared characteristic of ankylosing spondylitis blood.

From the 5' RACE reads, TCRdb called clonotypes with MiXCR, one entry per CDR3 protein. The sample shows 220,000 or so distinct CDR3 sequences, around 17% of them seen only once. Their cognate antigens are unknown. Sequencing was done on a sample of blood, either unsorted or a sorted T cell fraction (not recorded which). These receptors all come from a male donor with ankylosing spondylitis.

The CDR3 DNA sequence: TGTGCCAGCAGCATTAGGGGGACTAGCGGGAGTAACGAGCAGTTCTTC. Translated: CASSIRGTSGSNEQFF. This chain uses TRBV7-3 with TRBJ2-1; 14 nucleotides match TRBD2. Germline V gene data show CDR1 as SGHTA and CDR2 as FQGTGA. The CDR3 runs 16 residues. V shed 5 bases and J 10 bases; nucleotides not matched to a gene: 10.

This clonotype was picked up many times. The rearrangement uses TRBV12-3 or TRBV12-4 and TRBJ1-3; D is unclear. Between the trimmed V and J ends, which lost 6 bases and 2 bases, there was a span of 11 bases. The CDR3 is made up of 14 amino acids. The CDR3: CASRTGLTGNTIYF. In DNA, the CDR3 is TGTGCCAGCAGGACTGGACTGACTGGAAACACCATATATTTT.

The chain is built from TRBV5-1 and TRBJ1-2, with D maybe TRBD1 (6 bases). The germline gives CDR1 SGHRS, CDR2 YFSETQ. The CDR3 loop spans 12 amino acids. Trimming pared 0 bases from V and 8 bases from J, leaving 8 bases between. CDR3 region: CASSLEGVGYTF. The CDR3 DNA is TGCGCCAGCAGCTTGGAGGGGGTCGGCTACACCTTC.

Ten or more counts support this clonotype. This chain joins TRBV29-1 and TRBJ1-2; 8 positions match TRBD1. Per the germline V gene, CDR1 is SQVTM and CDR2 is ANQGSEA. The CDR3 length is 12 residues. V shed 6 bases, J shed 8 bases, and the junction held 8 bases outside the gene matches. In DNA, the CDR3 is TGCAGCGTCGAACGGACAGGGAACGGCTACACCTTC. This sequence encodes CSVERTGNGYTF.

J is TRBJ2-6 and V is TRBV12-3 or TRBV12-4; 10 bases agree with TRBD1. This CDR3 has 17 amino acids. With V trimmed by 6 bases and J by 3 bases, 8 bases remained unmatched. Here the CDR3 DNA reads TGTGCCAGCAGCCCAAGACAGGGGGCATATGGGGCCAACGTCCTGACTTTC. As protein: CASSPRQGAYGANVLTF.

This clonotype occurred a few times. This chain links TRBV2 with TRBJ1-5, with 10 bases fitting TRBD1. From germline, CDR1 is SNHLY and CDR2 FYNNEI. This CDR3 has 14 residues. V shed 6 bases, J shed 6 bases, and the junction held 5 bases outside the gene matches. CDR3 in amino acids: CASRDRGMGQPQHF. The CDR3 DNA is TGTGCCAGCAGGGACAGGGGGATGGGTCAGCCCCAGCATTTT.

The chain joins TRBV3-1 to TRBJ2-1; 11 bases agree with TRBD2. CDR1 and CDR2 from the germline V gene are LGHDT and YNNKEL (reference sequence). This CDR3 contains 15 residues. Unmatched junction bases numbered 4, after V lost 2 bases and J lost 7 bases. Here the CDR3 reads CASSQTSGSWNEQFF. The DNA of the CDR3 is TGTGCCAGCAGCCAAACTAGCGGGAGCTGGAATGAGCAGTTCTTC.

J is TRBJ2-4 and V is TRBV4-3; D is unclear. The CDR3 runs 14 residues. CDR1 LGHNA and CDR2 YSLEER come from the germline V gene. The germline V and J ends were trimmed by 0 bases and 4 bases, with 7 bases remaining between them. CDR3 coding DNA: TGCGCCAGCAGCCAAGATAGCTTGAAAAACATTCAGTACTTC. Translating gives CASSQDSLKNIQYF.

This clonotype was detected only a few times. CDR3 nucleotide sequence: TGTGCCAGCAGCCAAGAACTAAGCTCCTACAATGAGCAGTTCTTC. This sequence encodes CASSQELSSYNEQFF. The chain couples TRBV14 to TRBJ2-1, with D unclear. V lost 0 bases and J lost 0, with 6 bases in between. Germline CDR1 and CDR2: SGHDN and FVKESK. There are 15 residues in the CDR3.

This clonotype came up many times. V gene TRBV4-1 combines with J gene TRBJ2-3; TRBD1 matches at 8 bases. The V gene end was trimmed by 6 bases and the J gene end by 3 bases; junction bases not matched to a gene: 5. The CDR3 runs to 14 residues. Germline V gene sequence: CDR1 MGHRA, CDR2 YSYEKL. The CDR3 DNA is TGCGCCAGCAGTCAGGGGGCTCGGACAGATACGCAGTATTTT. Protein product: CASSQGARTDTQYF.

The J gene is TRBJ2-7, the V gene TRBV28, with 9 bases that match TRBD1. Losses at the gene ends were 4 bases for V and 4 bases for J; bases not matched to a gene: 8. CDR3 length equals 15 residues. Germline V lookup: CDR1 MDHEN, CDR2 SYDVKM. The DNA for the CDR3 is TGTGCCAGCAGTTCTCCGGGACAGGGATCATACGAGCAGTACTTC. Encoded protein: CASSSPGQGSYEQYF.

The chain joins TRBV7-6 to TRBJ1-2; a weak D match, TRBD1 (5 bases). V lost 1 base and J lost 4, with 13 bases in between. CDR3 length: 15 amino acids. The germline V gene has CDR1 SGHVS and CDR2 FNYEAQ. The CDR3, as DNA: TGTGCCAGCAGCTTAGGAGGGGACCTTGGCTATGGCTACACCTTC. This gives the protein CASSLGGDLGYGYTF.

This clonotype has at least ten counts. The chain links TRBV7-8 to TRBJ2-2; perhaps TRBD2 as D (5 bases). V gave up 7 bases and J gave up 5 bases, with 17 bases separating them. CDR1 SGHVS and CDR2 FQNEAQ come from the germline V gene. The CDR3 extends over 15 amino acids. The CDR3 bases are TGTGCCAGCACTCGACCCGACACGGGGACCGGGGAGCTGTTTTTT. Protein product: CASTRPDTGTGELFF. Full variable domain (remainder filled in from reference TRBV7-8 and TRBJ2-2): GAGVSQSPRYKVAKRGQDVALRCDPISGHVSLFWYQQALGQGPEFLTYFQNEAQLDKSGLPSDRFFAERPEGSVSTLKIQRTQQEDSAVYLCASTRPDTGTGELFFGEGSRLTVL.

The chain couples TRBV27 to TRBJ2-7; perhaps TRBD1 as D (6 bases). Germline CDR1 is MNHEY and CDR2 is SMNVEV (reference sequence). The CDR3 loop spans 16 amino acids. Trimming cost V 3 bases and J 1 base, with 16 bases left between them. DNA for the CDR3: TGTGCCAGCAGTTTCGGCACGGGACACCTATCCTACGAGCAGTACTTC. This codes for CASSFGTGHLSYEQYF.

In this sample, this clonotype turned up many times. V usage is TRBV19 and J usage is TRBJ1-5; possibly TRBD1 for D (6 bases). This CDR3 contains 14 residues. V lost 5 bases and J lost 7, with 15 bases in between. Germline CDR1 LNHDA, CDR2 SQIVND (reference sequence). In DNA form, the CDR3 reads TGTGCCAGTAGTTTCAGAGGCGGGGGCCAGCCCCAGCATTTT. Translating it yields CASSFRGGGQPQHF. Variable domain in full (rest from reference TRBV19 and TRBJ1-5): DGGITQSPKYLFRKEGQNVTLSCEQNLNHDAMYWYRQDPGQGLRLIYYSQIVNDFQKGDIAEGYSVSREKKESFPLTVTSAQKNPTAFYLCASSFRGGGQPQHFGDGTRLSIL.

V is TRBV20-1 and J is TRBJ2-7; 7 bases match TRBD1. Per the germline V gene, CDR1 is DFQATT and CDR2 is SNEGSKA (reference sequence). Germline trimming cut 5 bases from V and 4 bases from J; bases unmatched to any gene: 8. This CDR3 spans 13 amino acids. CDR3 sequence reads: CSAGDRERYEQYF. The DNA for the CDR3 is TGCAGTGCTGGCGACAGGGAACGGTACGAGCAGTACTTC.

Comments on this clonotype: It is likely a read error, because the conserved phenylalanine at the end of the CDR3 is missing. The CDR3 protein is CASSSNLYTGELFS. The CDR3 bases are TGTGCCAGCAGCTCTAACCTCTACACCGGGGAGCTGTTTTCT. This sequence joins TRBV7-3 and TRBJ2-2; D is undetermined. V shed 4 bases and J shed 3 bases, with 9 bases lying between them. Germline CDR1 and CDR2: SGHTA and FQGTGA. The CDR3 has 14 amino acids.

The chain joins TRBV12-3 or TRBV12-4 to TRBJ1-6; tentatively, D is TRBD1 (6 bases). The CDR3 spans 14 residues. V dropped 6 bases and J dropped 13 bases, with 19 bases sitting between them. The chain's CDR3 is CASSTWTDSKPLHF. CDR3 bases: TGTGCCAGCAGCACCTGGACAGATTCAAAGCCCCTCCACTTT.

In this sample, this clonotype turned up many times. DNA of the CDR3: TGTGCCAGCAGCTTAACCCTGGGGGTAGAGACCCAGTACTTC. This encodes CASSLTLGVETQYF. The J gene is TRBJ2-5, the V gene TRBV7-2; D may be TRBD1 or TRBD2 (5 bases each). Per the germline V gene, CDR1 is SGHTA and CDR2 is FQGNSA. The CDR3 has 14 amino acids. The V and J ends lost 2 bases and 4 bases respectively, with 11 bases between them. The full variable domain, rest sourced from reference TRBV7-2 and TRBJ2-5, is GAGVSQSPSNKVTEKGKDVELRCDPISGHTALYWYRQSLGQGLEFLIYFQGNSAPDKSGLPSDRFSAERTGGSVSTLTIQRTQQEDSAVYLCASSLTLGVETQYFGPGTRLLVL.

This clonotype was counted only a few times. V gene TRBV10-2 combines with J gene TRBJ1-1; D gene unclear. From germline, CDR1 is WSHSY and CDR2 SAAADI. Trimming shortened V by 2 bases and J by 3 bases, and 7 bases separated the two germline ends. The CDR3 loop spans 13 amino acids. DNA of the CDR3: TGCGCCAGCAGTGAGCCCCCGGACACTGAAGCTTTCTTT. Translating it yields CASSEPPDTEAFF.

V usage is TRBV2 and J usage is TRBJ2-6; 7 nucleotides match TRBD1. CDR3 size: 15 residues. Germline values: CDR1 SNHLY, CDR2 FYNNEI. Trimming took 6 bases from V and 2 from J; bases not matched to a gene: 4. This chain's CDR3 is CASSMTGTGANVLTF. CDR3 in DNA: TGTGCCAGCAGCATGACAGGGACTGGGGCCAACGTCCTGACTTTC.

This chain joins TRBV28 and TRBJ2-1, with 7 bases lining up with TRBD1. Looked up from germline, CDR1 is MDHEN and CDR2 is SYDVKM. This CDR3 region has 15 residues. Germline trimming cut 6 bases from V and 5 bases from J; bases unmatched to any gene: 10. The CDR3 DNA is TGTGCCAGCAGCTCCCCCCGACAGGGCGACAATGAGCAGTTCTTC. Its protein is CASSSPRQGDNEQFF.

This clonotype has only a few counts. V gene TRBV11-1 combines with J gene TRBJ1-2, with TRBD1 as a possible D gene (5 bases). The V gene lost 4 bases and the J gene lost 0 bases, with 21 bases spanning the gap. Germline CDR1 reads SGHAT; CDR2 reads FQDESV (reference sequence). The CDR3 runs 18 residues. In DNA form, the CDR3 reads TGTGCCAGCAGCTCGGATGGGGATTCGACAGACGCTAACTATGGCTACACCTTC. Translating it yields CASSSDGDSTDANYGYTF.